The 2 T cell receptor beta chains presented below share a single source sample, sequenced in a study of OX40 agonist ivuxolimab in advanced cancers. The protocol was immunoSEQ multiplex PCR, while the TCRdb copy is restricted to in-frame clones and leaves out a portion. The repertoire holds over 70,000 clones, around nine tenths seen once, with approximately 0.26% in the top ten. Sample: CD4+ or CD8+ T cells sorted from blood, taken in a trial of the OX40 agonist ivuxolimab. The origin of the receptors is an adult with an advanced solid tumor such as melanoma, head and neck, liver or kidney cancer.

Here the CDR3 reads CASISDGTETQYF. The CDR3 DNA reads as TGTGCCAGTATTAGCGATGGGACGGAGACCCAGTACTTC. The genes are TRBV6-5 and TRBJ2-5; either TRBD1 or TRBD2 may supply D (5 bases each). There are 13 residues in the CDR3. V shed 9 bases and J shed 5 bases, with 16 bases lying between them. In germline, CDR1 is MNHEY, CDR2 SVGAGI.

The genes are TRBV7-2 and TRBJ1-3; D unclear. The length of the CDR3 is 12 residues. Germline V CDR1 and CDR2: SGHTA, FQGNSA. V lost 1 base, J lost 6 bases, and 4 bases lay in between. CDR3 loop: CASSLELNTIYF. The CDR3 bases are TGTGCCAGCAGCTTAGAACTAAACACCATATATTTT.